A single sample is the source of the 8 T cell receptor beta chains below, sequenced in a study of beta chain features in type 1 diabetes (dated by TCRdb to 2017 to 2018). The library was prepared using the immunoSEQ multiplex PCR assay. The High Capacity cDNA Reverse Transcription Kit was used to reverse transcribe all of the isolated RNA, meaning that expressed TCRB transcripts were what got sequenced. What TCRdb holds here is the immuneACCESS table cut down to in-frame rearrangements. Part of the clones is not present; checked against another copy, under half of the missing clones reflect an unresolved V gene, and the others are unexplained. The sample includes some 410,000 clones, with approximately 10% observed a single time. Roughly 0.046% of the sample goes to the ten largest clones. The sample comprised naive CD4+ T cells from blood. Read against the paper, the sample's cell subset or site label means: true naive CD4+ T cells. Source of these receptors: a woman aged 18-29 years in good health.

Worth noting for this clone: The junction departs from the called germline gene at one end, perhaps through a read error. The same CDR3 arises from other DNA sequences in this sample as well. In nucleotides, the CDR3 is TGCAGCGTCCGTGCGGGGACAAGCGCAGATACACAGTATTTT. This gives the protein CSVRAGTSADTQYF. The V and J genes are TRBV29-1 and TRBJ2-3; D is tentatively TRBD1 or TRBD2 (6 bases each). The CDR3 length is 14 residues. From germline, CDR1 is SQVTM and CDR2 ANQGSEA.

The chain has TRBV7-2 and TRBJ1-2; D is ambiguous. Trimming left V 3 bases short and J 4 bases short, with 9 bases between. This CDR3 has 13 amino acids. Per the germline V gene, CDR1 is SGHTA and CDR2 is FQGNSA. CDR3 loop: CASSLGSGYGYTF. The CDR3, as DNA: TGTGCCAGCAGCTTGGGGTCTGGCTATGGCTACACCTTC.

This clone was seen a few times. This sequence joins TRBV9 and TRBJ2-3, with TRBD2 matching over 9 bases. The germline CDR1 and CDR2 sequences are SGDLS and YYNGEE. V lost 2 bases to trimming and J lost 5 bases; unmatched junction nucleotides: 9. This CDR3 region has 16 residues. The CDR3 bases are TGTGCCAGCAGCGTGGGGCCTAGCGGGAAAGGAGATACGCAGTATTTT. This sequence encodes CASSVGPSGKGDTQYF.

This clone was found once. CDR3 coding DNA: TGCAGCGCTGAGGACAGAGTCACAGATACGCAGTATTTT. Protein product: CSAEDRVTDTQYF. V usage is TRBV29-1 and J usage is TRBJ2-3, with a tentative D call TRBD1 (6 bases). The CDR3 totals 13 residues. V lost 7 bases and J lost 2, with 13 bases in between. CDR1 is SQVTM and CDR2 is ANQGSEA in the germline V gene.

The chain has TRBV7-9 and TRBJ2-7; tentative D call: TRBD1 (6 bases). This CDR3 spans 16 amino acids. Germline V gives CDR1 SEHNR, CDR2 FQNEAQ (reference sequence). V lost 5 bases, J lost 1 base, and 18 bases lay in between. The CDR3 DNA is TGTGCCAGCAGCCCACTAGGGGCGGACAGATCCTACGAGCAGTACGTC. This encodes CASSPLGADRSYEQYV.

CDR3 in amino acids: CASSLDGTDQETQYF. The DNA of the CDR3 is TGTGCCAGCAGCCTCGACGGGACAGACCAAGAGACCCAGTACTTC. This sequence joins TRBV7-2 and TRBJ2-5; TRBD1 matches at 7 bases. Trimming cost V 5 bases and J 0 bases; bases outside gene matches: 6. CDR3 size: 15 residues. Germline loops: CDR1 SGHTA, CDR2 FQGNSA.

Turning to this clone: The same CDR3 also results from other DNA sequences found in this sample. This chain links TRBV7-9 with TRBJ2-7; D uncertain. Germline CDR1 reads SEHNR; CDR2 reads FQNEAQ (reference sequence). Trimming stripped 2 bases from V and 3 bases from J, with 5 bases between. This CDR3 contains 12 residues. CDR3 DNA sequence: TGTGCCAGCAGCTTAACCGGCTACGAGCAGTACTTC. This sequence encodes CASSLTGYEQYF.

The J gene is TRBJ2-7, the V gene TRBV12-5, with D uncertain. This CDR3 is 12 amino acids long. CDR1 is LGHNT and CDR2 is FRNRAP in the germline V gene. V was clipped by 2 bases and J by 3 bases, with 5 bases between them. The CDR3 DNA reads TGTGCTAGTGGTTTGACCTACTACGAGCAGTACTTC. This codes for CASGLTYYEQYF. The whole variable domain, filled in from reference TRBV12-5 and TRBJ2-7, reads DARVTQTPRHKVTEMGQEVTMRCQPILGHNTVFWYRQTMMQGLELLAYFRNRAPLDDSGMPKDRFSAEMPDATLATLKIQPSEPRDSAVYFCASGLTYYEQYFGPGTRLTVT.